This T cell receptor (beta chain) was recovered during a study of blood T cell repertoires in COVID-19. The data were produced by immunoSEQ multiplex PCR, yet TCRdb's version contains in-frame clones alone and is incomplete. The sample lists approximately 210,000 clones, more than 75% occurring once. V was pared by 2 bases and J by 4 bases, with 18 bases between. The germline CDR1 and CDR2 sequences are SEHNR and FQNEAQ (reference sequence). This CDR3 is 17 amino acids long. The receptor was derived from a young man in a cohort exposed to, infected with or recovered from COVID-19 (not recorded which). The V and J genes are TRBV7-9 and TRBJ2-1; D is possibly TRBD1 (7 bases). The sequenced material came from PBMCs or T cells enriched from blood (not recorded which). Here the CDR3 reads CASSLIRGTALYNEQFF. The DNA of the CDR3 is TGTGCCAGCAGCTTAATTCGCGGGACAGCCCTTTACAATGAGCAGTTCTTC.